The entry below gives a single T cell receptor (beta chain) sequence along with its context. The target antigen is unknown. Other nucleotide sequences from this sample produce the same CDR3. The data belong to a study of graft-versus-host responses after intestinal transplantation. In the study overall: Anti-thymocyte globulin served as induction for all recipients, who then took tacrolimus and steroids for about three years.

Clones were sequenced by immunoSEQ multiplex PCR, and TCRdb holds only the in-frame ones, with some missing. The profile covers around 93,000 clones, with about 93% appearing a single time and 6% taken by the ten largest. Study outcomes and limitations: High graft-versus-host to host-versus-graft clonal ratios were found in allografts of patients who had graft-donor T cell macrochimerism. The authors found GvH clones in recipient marrow, some appearing first in ileum or blood.

The germline V gene encodes CDR1 DFQATT and CDR2 SNEGSKA (reference sequence). Trimming stripped 3 bases from V and 5 bases from J, with 4 bases between. The CDR3 runs 10 residues. This sequence joins TRBV20-1 and TRBJ2-5, with unresolved D. The sequences come from unstimulated CD8+ T cells sorted from spleen or lymph node cells, collected before intestinal transplant. The clonotype was recovered from a human donor who received an intestinal transplant. CDR3 region: CSARGETQYF. For the CDR3, the DNA is TGCAGTGCTAGGGGGGAGACCCAGTACTTC.